This section outlines one T cell receptor beta chain sequence together with its context. The data were obtained in a study of blood T cell repertoires in COVID-19. About the research overall: Acute-phase and convalescent COVID-19 samples originated in the United States, Italy and Spain. PBMCs, B-cell-depleted T cells, or T cells provided the cDNA or gDNA that made up the material.

Trimming took 0 bases from V and 2 from J, leaving 13 bases between them. CDR1 and CDR2 from the germline V gene are WSHSY and SAAADI. The CDR3 covers 16 residues. The authors' processing: Nucleated cell counts were estimated from reference gene primer amplification. The table came from immunoSEQ multiplex PCR; TCRdb's copy has only in-frame clones and leaves some out. V and J calls and clone size are given by that table; D and trimming were obtained from the DNA. Among under 200,000 clones listed, 84% were seen once. The TCR sequence derives from a human donor with acute or convalescent COVID-19. The donor label of this sample is uncertain. Sequenced material: peripheral blood. This rearrangement joins TRBV10-2 to TRBJ2-5; possibly TRBD1 for D (6 bases). The CDR3 protein is CASSESSRTAQETQYF. As DNA, the CDR3 is TGCGCCAGCAGTGAGTCGAGTAGGACAGCTCAAGAGACCCAGTACTTC.